This T cell receptor (beta chain) is from a study of blood T cell repertoires in COVID-19. This table comes from immunoSEQ multiplex PCR, and its TCRdb copy is limited to in-frame clones, with some not included. In the table there are about 25,000 clones, roughly 89% of which are singletons. Germline V lookup: CDR1 SGHRS, CDR2 YFSETQ. This CDR3 is built from 15 residues. V lost 4 bases, J lost 4 bases, and 6 bases stayed unmatched. Sequencing was done on a sample of peripheral blood. The chain carries TRBV5-1 and TRBJ2-1; 9 bases are a match to TRBD1. This TCR was sampled from a man in his 70s with active COVID-19. The CDR3 DNA sequence: TGCGCCAGCAGCCCAGGACAGGGGTCATACAATGAGCAGTTCTTC. It specifies CASSPGQGSYNEQFF.